The 28 T cell receptor beta chains listed next were all sequenced from one sample in a study of blood T cell repertoires in COVID-19. Some clones are missing from TCRdb's copy, which holds only in-frame ones; the method was immunoSEQ multiplex PCR. This sample carries roughly 190,000 clones, 80% of them seen once, and the ten largest clones take roughly 6.7%. Specimen: peripheral blood. These receptor sequences come from a man aged 55 to 70 with acute or convalescent COVID-19.

The chain uses TRBV21-1 and TRBJ2-1; the table's D gene call, TRBD2, was not cross checked with the DNA. TRBV21-1 is an annotated pseudogene. The CDR3 sequence is 16 residues long. The CDR3: CASSKTSVSSYNEQFF. The CDR3 DNA reads TGTGCCAGCAGCAAGACTAGCGTGAGCTCCTACAATGAGCAGTTCTTC.

The chain carries TRBV4-1 and TRBJ1-5; unclear D gene. CDR1 and CDR2 from the germline V gene are MGHRA and YSYEKL. Trimming stripped 0 bases from V and 0 bases from J, with 9 bases between. This CDR3 has 16 amino acids. The DNA for the CDR3 is TGCGCCAGCAGCCAAGATCCCAGTAATAGCAATCAGCCCCAGCATTTT. Its protein product is CASSQDPSNSNQPQHF.

The chain links TRBV6-5 to TRBJ1-1, with D uncertain. The CDR3 is 13 residues long. Germline V gene lookup returns CDR1 MNHEY and CDR2 SVGAGI. Trimming removed 6 bases from V and 1 base from J, with 9 bases in between. As DNA, the CDR3 is TGTGCCAGCAGCTCCCTTAAGAACACTGAAGCTTTCTTT. Translating gives CASSSLKNTEAFF.

The chain recombines TRBV9 with TRBJ1-4; D remains unclear. CDR1 is SGDLS and CDR2 is YYNGEE in the germline V gene. The V and J ends lost 0 bases and 3 bases respectively, with 12 bases between them. The CDR3 is 16 amino acids. CDR3 nucleotide sequence: TGTGCCAGCAGCGTAGCCGAGAGGGTAGCTAATGAAAAACTGTTTTTT. It encodes CASSVAERVANEKLFF. The whole variable domain, filled in from reference TRBV9 and TRBJ1-4, reads DSGVTQTPKHLITATGQRVTLRCSPRSGDLSVYWYQQSLDQGLQFLIQYYNGEERAKGNILERFSAQQFPDLHSELNLSSLELGDSALYFCASSVAERVANEKLFFGSGTQLSVL.

In the case of this clone: Compared with germline, one end of the junction differs, possibly owing to a read error. The chain links TRBV7-8 to TRBJ1-1, with 7 bases fitting TRBD1. Germline lookup yields CDR1 SGHVS and CDR2 FQNEAQ. The CDR3 has 14 residues. The chain's CDR3 is CASSATGDPGVDVW. The CDR3 DNA follows: TGTGCCAGCAGCGCTACAGGGGACCCCGGGGTGGATGTATGG.

This chain connects TRBV19 to TRBJ2-1, with TRBD2 matching over 10 bases. There are 16 residues in the CDR3. CDR1 and CDR2 from the germline V gene are LNHDA and SQIVND (reference sequence). J lost 6 bases, V lost 0 bases, and 5 bases had no gene match. The DNA of the CDR3 is TGTGCCAGTAGTATAGAGCTACTAGCGGGATCCAATGAGCAGTTCTTC. It translates to CASSIELLAGSNEQFF.

This chain links TRBV15 with TRBJ1-5; 8 bases map to TRBD1. The CDR3 is 17 amino acids. From germline, CDR1 is LNHNV and CDR2 YYDKDF (reference sequence). With V trimmed by 0 bases and J by 6 bases, 10 bases remained unmatched. CDR3 region: CATSRDLGRGLGQPQHF. The DNA of the CDR3 is TGTGCCACCAGCAGAGATCTGGGCAGGGGGCTAGGTCAGCCCCAGCATTTT.

The V and J genes are TRBV9 and TRBJ2-2; 9 bases agree with TRBD1. With V trimmed by 4 bases and J by 5 bases, 6 bases remained unmatched. Per the germline V gene, CDR1 is SGDLS and CDR2 is YYNGEE. The CDR3 contains 15 residues. CDR3 sequence: CASSTRQGGTGELFF. The CDR3 DNA follows: TGTGCCAGCAGCACTCGACAGGGGGGAACCGGGGAGCTGTTTTTT.

The chain has TRBV19 and TRBJ2-3, with 8 bases lining up with TRBD1. Per germline, CDR1 LNHDA and CDR2 SQIVND (reference sequence). Trimming took 7 bases from V and 4 from J; bases not matched to a gene: 10. This CDR3 has 15 amino acids. The CDR3 DNA reads TGTGCCAGTAATCTTTTCGGACAGGGTGCAGATACGCAGTATTTT. Translated, it gives CASNLFGQGADTQYF.

The rearrangement uses TRBV19 and TRBJ1-4; a weak D match, TRBD1 (5 bases). The germline V gene encodes CDR1 LNHDA and CDR2 SQIVND (reference sequence). The CDR3 has 14 residues. V was clipped by 2 bases and J by 7 bases, with 11 bases between them. The CDR3 here is CASSIQGKGEKLFF. CDR3 sequence (DNA): TGTGCCAGTAGTATACAGGGTAAAGGTGAAAAACTGTTTTTT.

V gene TRBV19 combines with J gene TRBJ2-5, with 14 bases matching TRBD2. Germline CDR1 is LNHDA and CDR2 is SQIVND (reference sequence). V was pared by 6 bases and J by 5 bases, with 5 bases of the junction left unmatched. The CDR3 spans 15 residues. The chain's CDR3 is CASRTRLAGGETQYF. In nucleotides, the CDR3 is TGTGCCAGTAGGACTAGACTAGCGGGAGGGGAGACCCAGTACTTC. The entire variable domain, with the rest obtained from reference TRBV19 and TRBJ2-5, is as follows: DGGITQSPKYLFRKEGQNVTLSCEQNLNHDAMYWYRQDPGQGLRLIYYSQIVNDFQKGDIAEGYSVSREKKESFPLTVTSAQKNPTAFYLCASRTRLAGGETQYFGPGTRLLVL.

V and J are TRBV19 and TRBJ2-3; no firm D call. V was trimmed by 4 bases and J by 0 bases, leaving 5 bases between them. This CDR3 contains 13 residues. Germline CDR1 and CDR2: LNHDA and SQIVND (reference sequence). The CDR3 coding sequence is TGTGCCAGTAGTAGCGGAAGCACAGATACGCAGTATTTT. Its translation is CASSSGSTDTQYF.

The chain has TRBV4-3 and TRBJ2-1, with 11 bases aligning to TRBD1. The CDR3 is 15 residues long. Germline loops: CDR1 LGHNA, CDR2 YSLEER. V trimming: 5 bases; J trimming: 4 bases; junction bases outside the gene matches: 4. CDR3 bases: TGCGCCAGCAGCAAGGACAGGGGGCCTTACAATGAGCAGTTCTTC. It encodes CASSKDRGPYNEQFF.

Only a few counts were recorded for this clone. CDR3 sequence: CSASGGETQYF. CDR3 DNA: TGCAGTGCCTCCGGAGGGGAGACCCAGTACTTC. The chain is built from TRBV20-1 and TRBJ2-5; the D gene is possibly TRBD2 (6 bases). CDR1 is DFQATT, CDR2 SNEGSKA, per germline (reference sequence). The CDR3 consists of 11 residues. V lost 6 bases to trimming and J lost 5 bases, with 10 bases between them.

In DNA, the CDR3 is TGTGCCAGCAGCTTAGCTGCGGGAGCTGGAAACACCATATATTTT. Translation gives CASSLAAGAGNTIYF. The chain recombines TRBV7-6 with TRBJ1-3, with D uncertain. Trimming took off 0 bases at V and 2 bases at J, with 8 bases between the two ends. Germline V gene sequence: CDR1 SGHVS, CDR2 FNYEAQ. The CDR3 is made up of 15 amino acids.

V gene TRBV21-1 combines with J gene TRBJ2-3; the D segment call TRBD2 is taken from the table without a DNA check. TRBV21-1 is designated a pseudogene. The CDR3 extends over 15 amino acids. In nucleotides, the CDR3 is TGTGCCAGCAGCAAACACGGGGAGGTCACAGATACGCAGTATTTT. Translated, it gives CASSKHGEVTDTQYF.

The CDR3 here is CASSYSTEAPSSSGANVLTF. The CDR3 DNA reads as TGTGCCAGCAGTTACTCGACTGAGGCCCCCTCGAGCTCTGGGGCCAACGTCCTGACTTTC. The genes are TRBV6-2 or TRBV6-3 and TRBJ2-6; D ambiguous. Germline values: CDR1 MNHEY, CDR2 SVGEGT. Deletions cut 0 bases from V and 0 bases from J, with 18 bases between. The CDR3 contains 20 residues.

This clone was detected only a few times. The chain joins TRBV5-6 to TRBJ2-7, with 11 positions matching TRBD2. CDR1 is SGHDT and CDR2 is YYEEEE in the germline V gene. Trimming at V came to 1 base and at J to 2 bases, leaving 5 bases not matched to a gene. The CDR3 is 16 amino acids. The CDR3 region has the DNA TGTGCCAGCAGCTTGCCGGGACTAGCGGAAACCTACGAGCAGTACTTC. This translates into CASSLPGLAETYEQYF.

The chain links TRBV9 to TRBJ2-2, with D tentatively TRBD2 (6 bases). V was clipped by 3 bases and J by 6 bases, with 18 bases between them. CDR1 and CDR2 from the germline V gene are SGDLS and YYNGEE. The CDR3 length is 16 residues. CDR3 protein: CASSALTSRSAGELFF. The DNA of the CDR3 is TGTGCCAGCAGCGCCCTAACTAGCCGTAGCGCCGGGGAGCTGTTTTTT.

The genes are TRBV6-6 and TRBJ2-1; the match to TRBD1 covers 7 bases. Germline lookup yields CDR1 MNHNY and CDR2 SVGAGI (reference sequence). The ends lost 7 bases at V and 2 bases at J; junction bases unmatched: 5. The CDR3 consists of 14 residues. CDR3 sequence: CASTGTATYNEQFF. The CDR3, as DNA: TGTGCCAGCACCGGGACAGCTACCTACAATGAGCAGTTCTTC.

Points on this clone: The same CDR3 can be traced to other DNA sequences in this sample. The rearrangement links TRBV9 to TRBJ1-4, with TRBD1 identical over 8 bases. The CDR3 is 14 residues long. The trim removed 0 bases at V and 5 bases at J, leaving 0 bases unmatched. Germline values: CDR1 SGDLS, CDR2 YYNGEE. CDR3 protein: CASSVDRGNEKLFF. DNA for the CDR3: TGTGCCAGCAGCGTAGACAGGGGGAATGAAAAACTGTTTTTT. The full variable domain, with the rest looked up from reference TRBV9 and TRBJ1-4, is DSGVTQTPKHLITATGQRVTLRCSPRSGDLSVYWYQQSLDQGLQFLIQYYNGEERAKGNILERFSAQQFPDLHSELNLSSLELGDSALYFCASSVDRGNEKLFFGSGTQLSVL.

This clone has more than one count but fewer than ten. The chain links TRBV6-5 to TRBJ2-3; D unresolved. The germline CDR1 and CDR2 sequences are MNHEY and SVGAGI. V was cut by 10 bases and J by 0 bases, with 11 bases left in between. There are 13 residues in the CDR3. The CDR3 nucleotides read TGTGCCACCGGAGCATTGAGCACAGATACGCAGTATTTT. Encoded protein: CATGALSTDTQYF.

The chain couples TRBV7-9 to TRBJ1-1; TRBD1 matches 7 bases. The V and J ends lost 3 bases and 7 bases, in that order; junction bases with no gene match: 8. CDR3 length equals 14 residues. Germline loops: CDR1 SEHNR, CDR2 FQNEAQ (reference sequence). CDR3 DNA sequence: TGTGCCAGCAGCTTCGGACAGGAACGACTTGAAGCTTTCTTT. It codes for CASSFGQERLEAFF.

The chain is built from TRBV5-1 and TRBJ2-5; tentatively, D is TRBD1 (7 bases). V dropped 0 bases and J dropped 4 bases, with 16 bases sitting between them. The CDR3 is made up of 16 amino acids. Germline loops: CDR1 SGHRS, CDR2 YFSETQ. CDR3 DNA: TGCGCCAGCAGCTTGGGGGCAGGGCAGGGGGGAGAGACCCAGTACTTC. This gives the protein CASSLGAGQGGETQYF.

The chain recombines TRBV6-5 with TRBJ1-6, with TRBD1 identical over 10 bases. CDR3 length equals 15 residues. The germline V gene encodes CDR1 MNHEY and CDR2 SVGAGI. The trim removed 6 bases at V and 9 bases at J, leaving 8 bases unmatched. CDR3 nucleotide sequence: TGTGCCAGCAGGACCGCAGGACAGGGGGGTTCACCCCTCCACTTT. Residues: CASRTAGQGGSPLHF.

The chain employs TRBV19 and TRBJ2-5; 7 positions agree with TRBD1. Germline V lookup: CDR1 LNHDA, CDR2 SQIVND (reference sequence). This CDR3 is 13 amino acids long. The V segment lost 5 bases and the J segment 4 bases; nucleotides outside the gene matches: 4. The CDR3 here is CASSSTGRETQYF. CDR3 coding DNA: TGTGCCAGTAGTTCGACAGGGCGAGAGACCCAGTACTTC.

The chain recombines TRBV2 with TRBJ2-1; 13 nucleotides line up with TRBD2. Trimming took 8 bases from V and 15 from J; bases not matched to a gene: 13. Germline CDR1 and CDR2: SNHLY and FYNNEI. The CDR3 has 14 residues. CDR3 amino acids: CASSLLAGGPQAFF. CDR3 coding DNA: TGTGCCAGCTCTCTACTAGCGGGAGGGCCTCAGGCGTTCTTC.

This clone was recorded a few times. V and J are TRBV5-1 and TRBJ2-7; TRBD1 aligns across 8 bases. The CDR3 is 16 amino acids. Germline lookup yields CDR1 SGHRS and CDR2 YFSETQ. The J segment lost 3 bases and the V segment lost 0 bases, leaving 8 bases of the junction unmatched. The DNA of the CDR3 is TGCGCCAGCAGCTTGGGGGACAGGCCTTCAGACTACGAGCAGTACTTC. Translated, it gives CASSLGDRPSDYEQYF.